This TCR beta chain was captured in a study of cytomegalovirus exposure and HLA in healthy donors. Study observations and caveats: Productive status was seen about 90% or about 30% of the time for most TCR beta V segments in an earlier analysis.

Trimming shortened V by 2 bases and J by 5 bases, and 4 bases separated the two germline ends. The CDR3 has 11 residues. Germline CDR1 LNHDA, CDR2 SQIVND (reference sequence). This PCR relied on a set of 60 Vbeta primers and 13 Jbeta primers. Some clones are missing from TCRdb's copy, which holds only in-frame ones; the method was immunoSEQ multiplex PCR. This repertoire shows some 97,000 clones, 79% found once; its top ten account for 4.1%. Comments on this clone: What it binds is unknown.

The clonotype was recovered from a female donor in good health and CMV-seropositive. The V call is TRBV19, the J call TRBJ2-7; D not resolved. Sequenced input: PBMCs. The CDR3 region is CASSISHEQYF. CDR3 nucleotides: TGTGCCAGTAGTATATCTCACGAGCAGTACTTC.